This T cell receptor (beta chain) was sequenced for a study of blood T cell repertoires in COVID-19. At the level of the study: Acute and convalescent COVID-19 samples came from the United States, Italy and Spain.

The CDR3 extends over 16 amino acids. Per germline, CDR1 MDHEN and CDR2 SYDVKM. Trimming shortened V by 5 bases and J by 0 bases, and 13 bases separated the two germline ends. Authors' processing steps: Nucleated cell number was recorded as an estimate derived from reference gene primer amplification. Profiling relied on immunoSEQ multiplex PCR, and the TCRdb table lists in-frame clones only, not all of them. V and J calls plus clone size are reproduced from that table; the DNA served to infer D and trimming. The repertoire holds about 400,000 clones, approximately 87% seen once, with about 2.1% in the top ten.

The sequenced sample was PBMCs or T cells enriched from blood (not recorded which). This chain uses TRBV28 with TRBJ2-2; possible D gene TRBD1, 6 bases. This sequence originates from a man aged 35-49 years in a cohort exposed to, infected with or recovered from COVID-19 (not recorded which). In DNA form, the CDR3 reads TGTGCCAGCAGTGGCCTCTGGACAGCGAACACCGGGGAGCTGTTTTTT. This translates into CASSGLWTANTGELFF. The whole variable domain, filled in from reference TRBV28 and TRBJ2-2, reads DVKVTQSSRYLVKRTGEKVFLECVQDMDHENMFWYRQDPGLGLRLIYFSYDVKMKEKGDIPEGYSVSREKKERFSLILESASTNQTSMYLCASSGLWTANTGELFFGEGSRLTVL.